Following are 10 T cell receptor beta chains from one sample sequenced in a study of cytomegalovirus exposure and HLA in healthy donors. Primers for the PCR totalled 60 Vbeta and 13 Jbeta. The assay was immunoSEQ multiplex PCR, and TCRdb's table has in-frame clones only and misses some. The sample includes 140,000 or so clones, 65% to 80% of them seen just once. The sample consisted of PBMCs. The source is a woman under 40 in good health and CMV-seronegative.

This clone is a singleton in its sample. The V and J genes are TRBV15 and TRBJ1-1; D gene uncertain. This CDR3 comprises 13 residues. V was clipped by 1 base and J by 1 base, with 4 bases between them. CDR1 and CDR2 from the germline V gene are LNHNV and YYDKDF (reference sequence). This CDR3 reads CATSRAGNTEAFF. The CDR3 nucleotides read TGTGCCACCAGCAGAGCAGGGAACACTGAAGCTTTCTTT.

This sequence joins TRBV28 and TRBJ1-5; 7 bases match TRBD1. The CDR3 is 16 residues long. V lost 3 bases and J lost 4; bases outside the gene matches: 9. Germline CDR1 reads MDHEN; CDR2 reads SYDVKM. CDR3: CASSFPTGVSNQPQHF. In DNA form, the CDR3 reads TGTGCCAGCAGTTTCCCCACAGGGGTTTCGAATCAGCCCCAGCATTTT. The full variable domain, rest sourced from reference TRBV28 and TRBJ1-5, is DVKVTQSSRYLVKRTGEKVFLECVQDMDHENMFWYRQDPGLGLRLIYFSYDVKMKEKGDIPEGYSVSREKKERFSLILESASTNQTSMYLCASSFPTGVSNQPQHFGDGTRLSIL.

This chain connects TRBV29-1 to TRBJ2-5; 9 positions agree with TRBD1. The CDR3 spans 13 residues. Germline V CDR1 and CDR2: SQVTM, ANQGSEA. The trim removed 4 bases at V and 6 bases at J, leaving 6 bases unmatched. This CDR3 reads CSVGGQGGKTQYF. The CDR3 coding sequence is TGCAGCGTTGGGGGACAGGGTGGAAAGACCCAGTACTTC.

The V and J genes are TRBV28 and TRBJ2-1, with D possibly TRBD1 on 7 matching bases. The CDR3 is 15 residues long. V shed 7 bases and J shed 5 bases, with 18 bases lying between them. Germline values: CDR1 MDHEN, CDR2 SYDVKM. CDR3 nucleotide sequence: TGTGCCAGCATCCTGGGGGGACAGAACGACAATGAGCAGTTCTTC. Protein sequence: CASILGGQNDNEQFF.

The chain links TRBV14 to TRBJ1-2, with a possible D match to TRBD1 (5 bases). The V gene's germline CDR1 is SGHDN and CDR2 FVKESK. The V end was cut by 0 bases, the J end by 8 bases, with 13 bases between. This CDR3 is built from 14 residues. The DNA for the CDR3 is TGTGCCAGCAGCCAAGATCGCCAGGGAGGAGGCTACACCTTC. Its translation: CASSQDRQGGGYTF. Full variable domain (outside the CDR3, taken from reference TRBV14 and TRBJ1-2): EAGVTQFPSHSVIEKGQTVTLRCDPISGHDNLYWYRRVMGKEIKFLLHFVKESKQDESGMPNNRFLAERTGGTYSTLKVQPAELEDSGVYFCASSQDRQGGGYTFGSGTRLTVV.

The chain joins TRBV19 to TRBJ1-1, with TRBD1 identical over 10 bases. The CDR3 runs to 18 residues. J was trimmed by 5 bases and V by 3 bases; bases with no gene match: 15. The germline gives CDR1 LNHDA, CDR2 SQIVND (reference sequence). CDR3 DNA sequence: TGTGCCAGTAGTATTTTTCCCGACAGGGGGCGAGGAGGTACTGAAGCTTTCTTT. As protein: CASSIFPDRGRGGTEAFF.

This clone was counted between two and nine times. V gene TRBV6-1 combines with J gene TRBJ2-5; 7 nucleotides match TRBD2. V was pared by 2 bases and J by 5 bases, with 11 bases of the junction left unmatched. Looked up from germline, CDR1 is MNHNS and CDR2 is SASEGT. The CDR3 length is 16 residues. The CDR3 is CASSELAEALGETQYF. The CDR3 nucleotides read TGTGCCAGCAGTGAACTAGCGGAGGCCCTCGGGGAGACCCAGTACTTC.

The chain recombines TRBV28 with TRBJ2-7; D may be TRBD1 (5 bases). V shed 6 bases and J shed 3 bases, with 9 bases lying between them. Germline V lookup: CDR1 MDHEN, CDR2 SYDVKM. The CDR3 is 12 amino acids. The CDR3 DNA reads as TGTGCCAGCAGCAGGGTAGACTACGAGCAGTACTTC. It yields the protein CASSRVDYEQYF.

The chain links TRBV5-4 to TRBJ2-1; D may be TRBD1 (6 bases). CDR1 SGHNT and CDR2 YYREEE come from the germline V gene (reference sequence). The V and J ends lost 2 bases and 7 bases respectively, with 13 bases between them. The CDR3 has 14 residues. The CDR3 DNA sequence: TGTGCCAGCAGCTTACAGGGATCAGTTAATGAGCAGTTCTTC. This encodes CASSLQGSVNEQFF.

The CDR3 nucleotides are TGTGCCAGTAGTCAGACGGGAGGGGACAATCAGCCCCAGCATTTT. This sequence encodes CASSQTGGDNQPQHF. The chain links TRBV19 to TRBJ1-5, with TRBD1 as a possible D gene (5 bases). The CDR3 is 15 amino acids. Germline-derived CDR1 and CDR2 are LNHDA and SQIVND (reference sequence). Deletions cut 5 bases from V and 3 bases from J, with 14 bases between.